This T cell receptor beta chain was recorded in a study of cytomegalovirus exposure and HLA in healthy donors. Study-level background: Clustering assigned 81% of the approximately 390 genotyped donors to the Caucasian-associated ancestry cluster. General observations from the study: In a later analysis, a missense DCLRE1C variant was linked to TCR beta V- and J-gene trimming. Rarity characterized most TCR sequences, yet some public TCRs appeared in many donors. Later on, an analysis tied 15,000 to 20,000 TCR beta sequences to HLA alleles at 0.05 false discovery rate.

It was with 60 Vbeta and 13 Jbeta primers that the PCR ran. Sequencing was performed with immunoSEQ multiplex PCR; in TCRdb, only in-frame clones are kept and a portion is missing. The sample carries around 150,000 clones, about 75% recorded once. Turning to this clone: The antigen is unknown.

The CDR3 has 15 residues. Between the trimmed V and J ends, which lost 0 bases and 3 bases, there was a span of 12 bases. CDR1 and CDR2 (germline): WSHSY, SAAADI. This TCR was recovered from a woman in her forties or fifties in good health and CMV-seropositive. The V and J genes are TRBV10-2 and TRBJ2-7, with D tentatively TRBD1 (6 bases). The source material was PBMCs. The CDR3 DNA sequence: TGCGCCAGCAGTGAGTCTCCGGGACATCTCTACGAGCAGTACTTC. It translates to CASSESPGHLYEQYF.